A single sample gave rise to the 25 T cell receptor beta chains below, sequenced in a study of HIV-infected patients and healthy controls (dated by TCRdb to 2013 to 2014). Libraries were made using 5' RACE. Sequencing instrument: Illumina MiSeq. Using SuperScript III with primers targeting the alpha and beta constant regions, 500 ng of RNA was reverse transcribed. Separate alpha and beta chain libraries were generated by chain-specific third strand synthesis with multiplexing indices. TCRdb itself trimmed the public reads at Q25 with fastp, ran MiXCR and retained productive beta chains. Every entry covers one CDR3 protein and lists the most common genes and DNA from its rows. Here the sample has about 15,000 distinct CDR3 sequences; around 5.5% occur a single time. The top ten clonotypes cover 1.9% of the sample. Whole blood was used without fractionating the cells, so the repertoire represented all peripheral T cells without sorting.

Sequencing was carried out using blood. These receptors were collected from an adult in good health.

This clonotype was found many times. V is TRBV6-5 and J is TRBJ2-3; perhaps TRBD1 as D (6 bases). Trimming removed 2 bases at V and 6 bases at J, with 12 bases between. Germline V gene lookup returns CDR1 MNHEY and CDR2 SVGAGI. This CDR3 spans 14 amino acids. The CDR3 protein is CASSYLGGRDTQYF. As DNA, the CDR3 is TGTGCCAGCAGTTACCTAGGGGGTAGGGATACGCAGTATTTT.

This clonotype was recorded at least ten times. This chain joins TRBV24-1 and TRBJ2-3, with TRBD2 matching over 11 bases. This CDR3 contains 17 residues. The ends lost 1 base at V and 1 base at J; junction bases unmatched: 3. CDR1 and CDR2 (germline): KGHDR, SFDVKD. The CDR3 DNA reads as TGTGCCACCAGTGATTTCCCACTAGCGGGGGGCACAGATACGCAGTATTTT. This codes for CATSDFPLAGGTDTQYF.

Ten or more counts support this clonotype. CDR3 DNA: TGTGCCAGCTTCGCCGGGGGCACAGATACGCAGTATTTT. Its protein product is CASFAGGTDTQYF. The V call is TRBV18, the J call TRBJ2-3; possible D gene TRBD2, 5 bases. Germline CDR1 reads KGHSH; CDR2 reads LQKENI. V lost 7 bases and J lost 1, with 9 bases in between. The CDR3 runs to 13 residues. Variable domain in full (rest from reference TRBV18 and TRBJ2-3): NAGVMQNPRHLVRRRGQEARLRCSPMKGHSHVYWYRQLPEEGLKFMVYLQKENIIDESGMPKERFSAEFPKEGPSILRIQQVVRGDSAAYFCASFAGGTDTQYFGPGTRLTVL.

In this sample, this clonotype is medium-sized. The rearrangement links TRBV6-5 to TRBJ1-1; a weak D match, TRBD1 (5 bases). The germline V and J ends were trimmed by 10 bases and 3 bases, with 9 bases remaining between them. Germline-derived CDR1 and CDR2 are MNHEY and SVGAGI. The CDR3 has 11 residues. In nucleotides, the CDR3 is TGTGCCACCGGCAGGGACACTGAAGCTTTCTTT. This translates into CATGRDTEAFF.

The table lists this clonotype with many counts. The J gene is TRBJ1-2, the V gene TRBV12-3 or TRBV12-4; D not resolved. The CDR3 has 14 amino acids. The V gene lost 7 bases and the J gene lost 5 bases, with 17 bases spanning the gap. The CDR3 loop reads CASTPESSWYGYTF. CDR3 coding DNA: TGTGCCAGCACCCCGGAGTCTTCGTGGTATGGCTACACCTTC.

This clonotype was recorded at least ten times. The rearrangement links TRBV29-1 to TRBJ2-7; no firm D call. The CDR3 spans 13 residues. CDR1 and CDR2 (germline): SQVTM, ANQGSEA. Trimming stripped 5 bases from V and 4 bases from J, with 15 bases between. This chain's CDR3 is CSVSSPGSYEQYF. CDR3 DNA: TGCAGCGTTTCCTCCCCCGGATCGTACGAGCAGTACTTC.

The chain links TRBV7-9 to TRBJ1-4; tentatively, D is TRBD1 (5 bases). CDR1 and CDR2 from the germline V gene are SEHNR and FQNEAQ (reference sequence). Trimming shortened V by 3 bases and J by 7 bases, and 12 bases separated the two germline ends. The CDR3 contains 14 residues. CDR3 in DNA: TGTGCCAGCAGCTTGGTCGGTGGGGGTGAAAAACTGTTTTTT. As protein: CASSLVGGGEKLFF.

This clonotype was seen repeatedly, ten times or more. This chain connects TRBV7-9 to TRBJ2-1; tentatively, D is TRBD2 (6 bases). This CDR3 region has 14 residues. V gave up 2 bases and J gave up 10 bases, with 15 bases separating them. Germline-derived CDR1 and CDR2 are SEHNR and FQNEAQ (reference sequence). DNA for the CDR3: TGTGCCAGCAGCTTATCGGCTGGGGGGAAGGAGCAGTTCTTC. It codes for CASSLSAGGKEQFF.

The chain has TRBV24-1 and TRBJ2-6; D possibly corresponds to TRBD1 (6 bases). The germline V gene has CDR1 KGHDR and CDR2 SFDVKD. V gave up 8 bases and J gave up 8 bases, with 12 bases separating them. CDR3 length: 13 amino acids. The CDR3, as DNA: TGTGCCACCACCCCAGGGGAGTCCAACGTCCTGACTTTC. It specifies CATTPGESNVLTF.

This clonotype was seen repeatedly, ten times or more. The chain uses TRBV5-5 and TRBJ2-1; 8 nucleotides match TRBD1. The junction had 5 bases not matched to a gene; V was cut back by 2 bases and J by 7 bases. CDR1 and CDR2 from the germline V gene are SGHKS and YYEKEE (reference sequence). This CDR3 comprises 14 residues. The CDR3 region has the DNA TGTGCCAGCAGCTTTAGCCAGGGGGCAAATGAGCAGTTCTTC. Translating it yields CASSFSQGANEQFF.

In its sample, this clonotype was seen many times. The rearrangement joins TRBV15 to TRBJ2-1; 12 nucleotides match TRBD2. The J segment lost 7 bases and the V segment lost 2 bases, leaving 3 bases of the junction unmatched. The CDR3 loop spans 15 amino acids. The germline CDR1 and CDR2 sequences are LNHNV and YYDKDF (reference sequence). DNA for the CDR3: TGTGCCACCAGCAGAAGGACTAGCGGGGATAATGAGCAGTTCTTC. This gives the protein CATSRRTSGDNEQFF.

This clonotype occurred many times. The rearrangement links TRBV5-8 to TRBJ2-5; 9 bases map to TRBD2. Per germline, CDR1 SGHTS and CDR2 YDEGEE. This CDR3 contains 15 residues. V was clipped by 1 base and J by 13 bases; unmatched bases: 14. The CDR3 sequence: CASSLQGRAGGPLYF. The CDR3 coding sequence is TGTGCCAGCAGCTTGCAAGGGCGTGCGGGGGGGCCACTGTACTTC.

In its sample, this clonotype was seen many times. The chain couples TRBV27 to TRBJ2-3; D remains ambiguous. The CDR3 is made up of 11 amino acids. The germline CDR1 and CDR2 sequences are MNHEY and SMNVEV (reference sequence). Trimming took 6 bases from V and 7 from J, leaving 8 bases between them. The CDR3 sequence is CASSTLNTQYF. Here the CDR3 DNA reads TGTGCCAGCAGCACCCTAAATACGCAGTATTTT.

This clonotype was seen many times. V and J are TRBV20-1 and TRBJ1-1; D unclear. Trimming removed 4 bases from V and 8 bases from J, with 11 bases in between. Germline V gene sequence: CDR1 DFQATT, CDR2 SNEGSKA (reference sequence). The length of the CDR3 is 11 residues. CDR3 bases: TGCAGTGCTACCCGTTTGCTCGAAGCTTTCTTT. Translation gives CSATRLLEAFF.

This clonotype was counted many times. The chain links TRBV19 to TRBJ2-3, with D possibly TRBD1 on 6 matching bases. This CDR3 spans 16 amino acids. From germline, CDR1 is LNHDA and CDR2 SQIVND (reference sequence). Between the trimmed V and J ends, which lost 6 bases and 4 bases, there was a span of 20 bases. CDR3 nucleotides: TGTGCCAGTAGCCTCCTTCCAGGGGTGGAAGCAGATACGCAGTATTTT. It encodes CASSLLPGVEADTQYF.

This clonotype was counted at least ten times. The chain links TRBV5-1 to TRBJ2-3; no clear D gene. The CDR3 extends over 18 amino acids. Trimming shortened V by 1 base and J by 2 bases, and 20 bases separated the two germline ends. Germline-derived CDR1 and CDR2 are SGHRS and YFSETQ. DNA for the CDR3: TGCGCCAGCAGCTTGAGGAAGGACCTAATAACCCACACAGATACGCAGTATTTT. The encoded protein is CASSLRKDLITHTDTQYF. The full variable domain, completed using reference TRBV5-1 and TRBJ2-3, is KAGVTQTPRYLIKTRGQQVTLSCSPISGHRSVSWYQQTPGQGLQFLFEYFSETQRNKGNFPGRFSGRQFSNSRSEMNVSTLELGDSALYLCASSLRKDLITHTDTQYFGPGTRLTVL.

This clonotype was seen a few times. The genes are TRBV28 and TRBJ2-5, with TRBD2 identical over 7 bases. The V gene's germline CDR1 is MDHEN and CDR2 SYDVKM. The CDR3 contains 13 residues. The junction had 4 bases not matched to a gene; V was cut back by 5 bases and J by 4 bases. This chain's CDR3 is CASSTGLVETQYF. CDR3 DNA: TGTGCCAGCAGTACAGGACTAGTAGAGACCCAGTACTTC.

In its sample, this clonotype is medium-sized (0.01 to 0.1%). This sequence joins TRBV11-2 and TRBJ2-1; TRBD2 matches at 11 bases. CDR3 length equals 16 residues. Germline V gene data show CDR1 as SGHAT and CDR2 as FQNNGV. The ends lost 2 bases at V and 2 bases at J; junction bases unmatched: 2. CDR3 nucleotide sequence: TGTGCCAGCAGCTTACGTAGCGGGGGGGCCTACAATGAGCAGTTCTTC. Translation: CASSLRSGGAYNEQFF.

This clonotype was observed many times. The rearrangement joins TRBV28 to TRBJ1-1, with D unresolved. The CDR3 is made up of 13 amino acids. From germline, CDR1 is MDHEN and CDR2 SYDVKM. V lost 7 bases and J lost 0, with 9 bases in between. CDR3 protein: CASTSPMNTEAFF. Here the CDR3 DNA reads TGTGCCAGCACCAGCCCCATGAACACTGAAGCTTTCTTT.

This clonotype showed up many times. The V call is TRBV7-2, the J call TRBJ2-7, with 11 positions matching TRBD2. V lost 5 bases to trimming and J lost 2 bases; unmatched junction nucleotides: 5. The germline V gene has CDR1 SGHTA and CDR2 FQGNSA. This CDR3 spans 15 amino acids. The CDR3 here is CASSITSGGPYEQYF. In nucleotides, the CDR3 is TGTGCCAGCAGCATTACTAGCGGGGGCCCCTACGAGCAGTACTTC.

This clonotype has ten or more counts. The genes are TRBV20-1 and TRBJ2-3, with 12 positions matching TRBD2. The germline gives CDR1 DFQATT, CDR2 SNEGSKA (reference sequence). Unmatched junction bases numbered 7, after V lost 0 bases and J lost 3 bases. CDR3 length: 17 residues. The CDR3: CSARDLLAGGRTDTQYF. The CDR3 nucleotides are TGCAGTGCTAGAGATCTTCTAGCGGGGGGGCGAACAGATACGCAGTATTTT.

By sample share, this clonotype is medium-sized. V usage is TRBV5-1 and J usage is TRBJ2-1; possibly TRBD1 for D (6 bases). The germline CDR1 and CDR2 sequences are SGHRS and YFSETQ. The CDR3 length is 18 residues. Trimming removed 3 bases from V and 3 bases from J, with 22 bases in between. Here the CDR3 reads CASSSMPLGQGNYNEQFF. CDR3 nucleotide sequence: TGCGCCAGCAGCTCCATGCCTCTAGGGCAGGGGAACTACAATGAGCAGTTCTTC.

This clonotype was counted between two and nine times. The chain uses TRBV5-5 and TRBJ1-5; 9 bases match TRBD1. J was trimmed by 2 bases and V by 4 bases; bases with no gene match: 4. Germline loops: CDR1 SGHKS, CDR2 YYEKEE (reference sequence). The length of the CDR3 is 15 residues. DNA for the CDR3: TGTGCCAGCAGCCCCTGGACAGGGGGCAATCAGCCCCAGCATTTT. It encodes CASSPWTGGNQPQHF.

Only a few counts were recorded for this clonotype. V usage is TRBV20-1 and J usage is TRBJ1-5; TRBD1 is a possible D gene (5 bases). V dropped 3 bases and J dropped 5 bases, with 17 bases sitting between them. The germline CDR1 and CDR2 sequences are DFQATT and SNEGSKA (reference sequence). CDR3 length equals 15 residues. CDR3 region: CSARKPGTTDQPQHF. The CDR3 nucleotides read TGCAGTGCTAGGAAACCCGGGACTACAGATCAGCCCCAGCATTTT.

This clonotype was counted many times. This chain joins TRBV25-1 and TRBJ2-3, with D perhaps given as TRBD1 or TRBD2 (5 bases each). The CDR3 consists of 15 residues. Trimming left V 6 bases short and J 4 bases short, with 17 bases between. Germline CDR1 reads MGHDK; CDR2 reads SYGVNS. CDR3 in DNA: TGTGCCAGCAGGGGGGTTGGGGTAGTGCCAGATACGCAGTATTTT. This translates into CASRGVGVVPDTQYF.